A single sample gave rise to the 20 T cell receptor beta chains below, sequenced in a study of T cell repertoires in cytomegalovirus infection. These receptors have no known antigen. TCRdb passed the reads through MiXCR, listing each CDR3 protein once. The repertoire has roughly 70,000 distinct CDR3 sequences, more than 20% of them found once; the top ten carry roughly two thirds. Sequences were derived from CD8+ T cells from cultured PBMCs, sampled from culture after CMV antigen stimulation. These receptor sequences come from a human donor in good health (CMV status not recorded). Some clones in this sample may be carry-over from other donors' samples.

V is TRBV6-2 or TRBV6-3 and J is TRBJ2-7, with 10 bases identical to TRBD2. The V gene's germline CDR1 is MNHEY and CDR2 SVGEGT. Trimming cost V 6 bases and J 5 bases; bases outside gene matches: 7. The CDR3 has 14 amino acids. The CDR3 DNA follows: TGTGCCAGCAGACTAGCGGGGTTTGTTCACGAGCAGTACTTC. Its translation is CASRLAGFVHEQYF.

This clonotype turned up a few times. The CDR3 nucleotides are TGTGCCAGCAGTTCCGGGACCGTCTACGAGCAGTACTTC. It encodes CASSSGTVYEQYF. The rearrangement joins TRBV12-3 or TRBV12-4 to TRBJ2-7; the D call may be TRBD1 or TRBD2 (5 bases each). The ends were cut back, 4 bases at V and 3 bases at J, with 10 bases in the middle. The CDR3 contains 13 residues.

In DNA, the CDR3 is TGTGCCAGCAGGGATCGTGGAGGGACCCAGTACTTC. This translates into CASRDRGGTQYF. The rearrangement uses TRBV6-8 and TRBJ2-5, with a weak D call TRBD2 (5 bases). The germline CDR1 and CDR2 sequences are MNHGY and SAAAGT. V lost 6 bases to trimming and J lost 7 bases, with 12 bases between them. The CDR3 has 12 residues.

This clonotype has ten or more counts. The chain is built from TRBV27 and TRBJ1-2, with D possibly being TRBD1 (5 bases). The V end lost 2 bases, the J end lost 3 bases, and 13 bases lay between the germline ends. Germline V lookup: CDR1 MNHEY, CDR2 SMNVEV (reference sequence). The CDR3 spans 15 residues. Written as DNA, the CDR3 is TGTGCCAGCAGTTTAAGTATCAGGGCTGACTATGGCTACACCTTC. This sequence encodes CASSLSIRADYGYTF.

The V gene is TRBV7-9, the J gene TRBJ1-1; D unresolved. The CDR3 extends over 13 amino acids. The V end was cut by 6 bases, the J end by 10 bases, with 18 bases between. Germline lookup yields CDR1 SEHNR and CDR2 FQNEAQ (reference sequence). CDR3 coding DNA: TGTGCCAGCAGTTTACCTTACGGGCCGAGAGCTTTCTTT. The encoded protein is CASSLPYGPRAFF.

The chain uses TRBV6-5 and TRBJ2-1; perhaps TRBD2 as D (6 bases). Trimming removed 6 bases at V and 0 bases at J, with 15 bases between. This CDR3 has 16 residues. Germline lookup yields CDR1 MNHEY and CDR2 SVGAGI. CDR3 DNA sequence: TGTGCCAGCAGCTTCGACGGGGGTTTCTCCTACAATGAGCAGTTCTTC. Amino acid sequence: CASSFDGGFSYNEQFF.

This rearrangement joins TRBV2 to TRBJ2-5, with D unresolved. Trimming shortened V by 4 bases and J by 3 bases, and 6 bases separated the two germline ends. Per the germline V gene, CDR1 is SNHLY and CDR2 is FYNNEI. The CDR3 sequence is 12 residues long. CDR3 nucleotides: TGTGCCAGCAGTGTGGCCGAAGAGACCCAGTACTTC. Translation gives CASSVAEETQYF.

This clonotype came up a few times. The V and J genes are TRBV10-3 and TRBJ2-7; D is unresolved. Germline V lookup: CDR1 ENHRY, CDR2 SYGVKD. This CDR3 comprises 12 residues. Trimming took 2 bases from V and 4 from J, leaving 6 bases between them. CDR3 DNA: TGTGCCATCAGTGAGGTTAGGTACGAGCAGTACTTC. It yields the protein CAISEVRYEQYF.

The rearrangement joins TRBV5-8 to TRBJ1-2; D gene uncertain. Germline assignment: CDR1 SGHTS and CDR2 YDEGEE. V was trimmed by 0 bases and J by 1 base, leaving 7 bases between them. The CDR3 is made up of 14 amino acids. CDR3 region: CASSLDTDNYGYTF. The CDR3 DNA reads TGTGCCAGCAGCTTGGACACGGATAACTATGGCTACACCTTC.

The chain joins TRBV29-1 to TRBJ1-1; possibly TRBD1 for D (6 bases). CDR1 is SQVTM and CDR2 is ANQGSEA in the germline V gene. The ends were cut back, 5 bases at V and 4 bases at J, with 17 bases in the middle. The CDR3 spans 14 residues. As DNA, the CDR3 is TGCAGCGTTCCCCATGGATGGGGGCCCACTGAAGCTTTCTTT. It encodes CSVPHGWGPTEAFF.

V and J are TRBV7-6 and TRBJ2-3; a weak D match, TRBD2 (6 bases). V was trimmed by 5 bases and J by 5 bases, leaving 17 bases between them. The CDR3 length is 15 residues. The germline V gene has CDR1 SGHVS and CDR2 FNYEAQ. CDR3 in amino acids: CASSKGGGVIDTQYF. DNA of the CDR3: TGTGCCAGCAGCAAGGGAGGAGGGGTGATAGATACGCAGTATTTT.

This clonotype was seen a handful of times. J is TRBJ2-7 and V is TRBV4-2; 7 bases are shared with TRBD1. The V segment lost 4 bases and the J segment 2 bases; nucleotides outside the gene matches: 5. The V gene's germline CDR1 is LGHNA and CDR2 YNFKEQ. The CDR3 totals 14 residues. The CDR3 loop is CASSPRQGTYEQYF. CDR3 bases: TGTGCCAGCAGCCCCCGACAGGGAACCTACGAGCAGTACTTC.

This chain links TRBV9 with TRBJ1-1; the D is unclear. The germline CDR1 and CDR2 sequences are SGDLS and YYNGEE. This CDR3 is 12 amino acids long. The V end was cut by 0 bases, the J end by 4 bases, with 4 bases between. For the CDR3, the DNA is TGTGCCAGCAGCGTAGAGGGCACTGAAGCTTTCTTT. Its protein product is CASSVEGTEAFF.

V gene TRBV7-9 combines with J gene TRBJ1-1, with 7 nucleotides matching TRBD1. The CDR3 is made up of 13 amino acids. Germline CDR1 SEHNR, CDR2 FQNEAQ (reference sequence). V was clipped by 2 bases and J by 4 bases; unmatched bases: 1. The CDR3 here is CASSLNRGTEAFF. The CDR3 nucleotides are TGTGCCAGCAGCTTAAACAGGGGCACTGAAGCTTTCTTT. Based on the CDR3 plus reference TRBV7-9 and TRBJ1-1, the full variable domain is DTGVSQNPRHKITKRGQNVTFRCDPISEHNRLYWYRQTLGQGPEFLTYFQNEAQLEKSRLLSDRFSAERPKGSFSTLEIQRTEQGDSAMYLCASSLNRGTEAFFGQGTRLTVV.

The CDR3, as DNA: TGTGCCAGCAGCGTAGAGGATGAGCAGTTCTTC. Translation gives CASSVEDEQFF. The chain is built from TRBV9 and TRBJ2-1, with D hard to call. CDR3 length: 11 amino acids. CDR1 is SGDLS and CDR2 is YYNGEE in the germline V gene. V dropped 0 bases and J dropped 8 bases, with 3 bases sitting between them.

The CDR3 coding sequence is TGTGCCAGCAGTTACTCTTCCACAACGGAGGAAAAACTGTTTTTT. Its protein is CASSYSSTTEEKLFF. This chain links TRBV6-5 with TRBJ1-4; D is undetermined. The V end lost 0 bases, the J end lost 8 bases, and 13 bases lay between the germline ends. The CDR3 extends over 15 amino acids. Looked up from germline, CDR1 is MNHEY and CDR2 is SVGAGI.

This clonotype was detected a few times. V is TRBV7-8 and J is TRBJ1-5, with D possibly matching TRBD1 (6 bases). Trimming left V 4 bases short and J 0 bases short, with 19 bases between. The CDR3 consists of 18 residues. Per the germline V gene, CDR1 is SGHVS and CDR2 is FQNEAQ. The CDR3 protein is CASSSWTDVWFSNQPQHF. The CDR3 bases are TGTGCCAGCAGCTCCTGGACAGACGTTTGGTTTAGCAATCAGCCCCAGCATTTT. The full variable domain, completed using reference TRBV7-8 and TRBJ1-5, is GAGVSQSPRYKVAKRGQDVALRCDPISGHVSLFWYQQALGQGPEFLTYFQNEAQLDKSGLPSDRFFAERPEGSVSTLKIQRTQQEDSAVYLCASSSWTDVWFSNQPQHFGDGTRLSIL.

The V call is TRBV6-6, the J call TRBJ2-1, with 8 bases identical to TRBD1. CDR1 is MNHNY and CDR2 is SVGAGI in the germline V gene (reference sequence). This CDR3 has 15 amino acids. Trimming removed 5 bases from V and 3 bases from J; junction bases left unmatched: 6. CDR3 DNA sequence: TGTGCCAGCAGTCCTGACAGGGGAGTCTACAATGAGCAGTTCTTC. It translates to CASSPDRGVYNEQFF.

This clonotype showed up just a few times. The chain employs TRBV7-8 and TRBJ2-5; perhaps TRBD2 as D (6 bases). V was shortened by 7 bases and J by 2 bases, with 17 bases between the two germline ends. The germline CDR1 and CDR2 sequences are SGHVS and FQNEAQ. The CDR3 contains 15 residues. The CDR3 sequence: CASTPAGLSQETQYF. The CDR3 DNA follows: TGTGCCAGCACCCCAGCGGGCCTCTCGCAAGAGACCCAGTACTTC.

CDR3 residues: CASSPTATGLLGKLSSYNEQFF. The CDR3 DNA is TGTGCCAGCAGCCCTACGGCAACAGGGCTTCTGGGTAAACTGAGCTCCTACAATGAGCAGTTCTTC. The gene calls are TRBV7-9 and TRBJ2-1; perhaps TRBD1 as D (6 bases). Trimming pared 5 bases from V and 0 bases from J, leaving 32 bases between. Germline V lookup: CDR1 SEHNR, CDR2 FQNEAQ (reference sequence). There are 22 residues in the CDR3.